This is a list of T cell receptor beta chains from one sample in a study of T cell repertoires in cytomegalovirus infection. MiXCR, applied by TCRdb to the reads, yields one record per CDR3 protein. The data contain tens of thousands of distinct CDR3 sequences, roughly 40% of them seen just once; the ten biggest clones take up 93%. The antigens of these receptors remain unknown. The sample consisted of CD8+ T cells from cultured PBMCs, taken from culture after CMV antigen stimulation. The receptors shown here come from a human donor in good health (CMV status not recorded). Some clones in this sample may be carry-over from other donors' samples. Both conserved end residues are part of each CDR3. The size field is filled for only some rows; it gives once, few, many or a size class.

V gene: TRBV6-2/TRBV6-3
clone size: NA
J gene: TRBJ2-3
CDR3 protein: CASRTPGDPSTDTQYF

V gene: TRBV6-6
clone size: few
J gene: TRBJ1-1
CDR3 protein: CASSYSLTGVAEAFF

V gene: TRBV7-2
clone size: many
J gene: TRBJ1-5
CDR3 protein: CASSLVTVGQPQHF

V gene: TRBV6-2/TRBV6-3
clone size: few
J gene: TRBJ2-7
CDR3 protein: CASSYSDVTGGTYEQYF

V gene: TRBV7-3
clone size: NA
J gene: TRBJ2-7
CDR3 protein: CASSGGSTFSYEQYF

V gene: TRBV19
clone size: NA
J gene: TRBJ2-3
CDR3 protein: CASSIGFDTDTQYF

V gene: TRBV5-4
clone size: NA
J gene: TRBJ2-1
CDR3 protein: CASSNTGTGVGEQFF

V gene: TRBV19
clone size: few
J gene: TRBJ1-4
CDR3 protein: CASSPRHRYETENEKLFF

V gene: TRBV27
clone size: NA
J gene: TRBJ1-2
CDR3 protein: CASSLWGDDFLFF

V gene: TRBV28
clone size: few
J gene: TRBJ2-4
CDR3 protein: CATADREGPNIQYF

V gene: TRBV11-2
clone size: NA
J gene: TRBJ1-1
CDR3 protein: CASSTREGNTEAFF

V gene: TRBV28
clone size: NA
J gene: TRBJ2-1
CDR3 protein: CASSLFGTGGFNEQFF

V gene: TRBV7-2
clone size: NA
J gene: TRBJ2-5
CDR3 protein: CASSLVGIFQETQYF